What follows are 28 T cell receptor beta chains derived from one specimen sequenced in a study of T cell repertoires in cytomegalovirus infection. These TCRs' antigens remain unknown. TCRdb used MiXCR to reprocess the reads, holding one entry per CDR3 protein. The table records 75,000 to 95,000 distinct CDR3 sequences, about 44% of them present only once. Sequenced here: CD8+ T cells from cultured PBMCs, sampled from culture after CMV antigen stimulation. All receptors derive from a human donor in good health (CMV status not recorded). Some clones in this sample may be carry-over from other donors' samples.

The chain has TRBV7-8 and TRBJ2-5; 11 nucleotides match TRBD2. Germline V CDR1 and CDR2: SGHVS, FQNEAQ. The CDR3 runs 18 residues. With 1 base clipped from V and 4 bases from J, the junction kept 11 bases outside the gene matches. In nucleotides, the CDR3 is TGTGCCAGCAGCTTAGGTCGTGGGTTAGCGGGGGGGCGAGAGACCCAGTACTTC. Translating it yields CASSLGRGLAGGRETQYF.

This clonotype has only a few counts. This chain links TRBV7-3 with TRBJ2-2; 8 nucleotides line up with TRBD2. Germline loops: CDR1 SGHTA, CDR2 FQGTGA. The junction had 7 bases not matched to a gene; V was cut back by 5 bases and J by 2 bases. This CDR3 region has 16 residues. Here the CDR3 reads CASSPGLVSNTGELFF. In nucleotides, the CDR3 is TGTGCCAGCAGCCCGGGACTAGTTTCAAACACCGGGGAGCTGTTTTTT. The full variable domain, completed using reference TRBV7-3 and TRBJ2-2, is GAGVSQTPSNKVTEKGKYVELRCDPISGHTALYWYRQSLGQGPEFLIYFQGTGAADDSGLPNDRFFAVRPEGSVSTLKIQRTERGDSAVYLCASSPGLVSNTGELFFGEGSRLTVL.

This clonotype has more than one count but fewer than ten. The chain joins TRBV6-2 or TRBV6-3 to TRBJ2-2; D perhaps matches TRBD1 (6 bases). The CDR3 extends over 14 amino acids. The V end lost 8 bases, the J end lost 1 base, and 11 bases lay between the germline ends. Germline loops: CDR1 MNHEY, CDR2 SVGEGT. The CDR3 DNA follows: TGTGCCAGCGCGGACAGCCTGAACACCGGGGAGCTGTTTTTT. Translated: CASADSLNTGELFF.

In this sample, this clonotype turned up a few times. V gene TRBV7-6 combines with J gene TRBJ2-1, with D tentatively TRBD1 or TRBD2 (5 bases each). The length of the CDR3 is 18 residues. Germline lookup yields CDR1 SGHVS and CDR2 FNYEAQ. V was shortened by 8 bases and J by 6 bases, with 29 bases between the two germline ends. CDR3 loop: CASFPGRDGGGSVNEQFF. In DNA, the CDR3 is TGTGCCAGCTTCCCCGGACGGGACGGCGGAGGCTCTGTCAATGAGCAGTTCTTC.

The V call is TRBV7-6, the J call TRBJ2-7; TRBD1 might be the D (5 bases). This CDR3 is 15 amino acids long. The germline CDR1 and CDR2 sequences are SGHVS and FNYEAQ. The V end was cut by 1 base, the J end by 5 bases, with 15 bases between. CDR3 nucleotides: TGTGCCAGCAGCTTAGAGGCAGGGAAGGGCAACGAGCAGTACTTC. Translating gives CASSLEAGKGNEQYF.

This clonotype has just a few counts. The CDR3 DNA is TGTGCCAGCAGCTTAGGGACCCAGTACTTC. This encodes CASSLGTQYF. This chain uses TRBV7-9 with TRBJ2-5; no clear D gene. The V gene lost 1 base and the J gene lost 7 bases, with 1 base spanning the gap. CDR3 length: 10 residues. Germline V CDR1 and CDR2: SEHNR, FQNEAQ (reference sequence).

This clonotype was counted a few times. The V and J genes are TRBV7-2 and TRBJ2-3, with a possible D match to TRBD1 (6 bases). V shed 1 base and J shed 5 bases, with 16 bases lying between them. This CDR3 is built from 16 residues. CDR1 is SGHTA, CDR2 FQGNSA, per germline. The DNA for the CDR3 is TGTGCCAGCAGCTTAGATTTAGGGGGACGCGGAGATACGCAGTATTTT. Its translation is CASSLDLGGRGDTQYF.

Regarding this clonotype: A much larger clone sits a single nucleotide away, making a read error possible. CDR3 sequence reads: CASSLRQVENIQYF. The CDR3 DNA reads as TGTGCCAGCAGTTTGCGGCAGGTGGAAAACATTCAGTACTTC. The chain combines TRBV12-3 or TRBV12-4 with TRBJ2-4; the D is unclear. This CDR3 spans 14 amino acids. Trimming removed 3 bases at V and 5 bases at J, with 11 bases between.

The chain joins TRBV4-2 to TRBJ2-3; TRBD2 agrees at 11 bases. The V segment lost 1 base and the J segment 2 bases; nucleotides outside the gene matches: 5. Germline V gene data show CDR1 as LGHNA and CDR2 as YNFKEQ. CDR3 length: 17 residues. CDR3: CASSQVASGGITDTQYF. CDR3 nucleotide sequence: TGTGCCAGCAGCCAAGTGGCTAGCGGGGGGATCACAGATACGCAGTATTTT.

The CDR3 bases are TGTGCCAGCAGTGAGTACCCCATTTTAAAGGGGTCAACTACCTACGAGCAGTACTTC. Amino acid sequence: CASSEYPILKGSTTYEQYF. The rearrangement links TRBV6-1 to TRBJ2-7; weak D call: TRBD1 (5 bases). The CDR3 has 19 residues. CDR1 is MNHNS and CDR2 is SASEGT in the germline V gene. Trimming cost V 3 bases and J 2 bases, with 26 bases left between them.

The rearrangement uses TRBV5-5 and TRBJ1-6; D is undetermined. Germline loops: CDR1 SGHKS, CDR2 YYEKEE (reference sequence). The CDR3 spans 16 residues. V lost 5 bases to trimming and J lost 7 bases, with 19 bases between them. The DNA of the CDR3 is TGTGCCAGCAGTTCCGGACGGCAACCTGGGAATTCACCCCTCCACTTT. Protein product: CASSSGRQPGNSPLHF.

The rearrangement uses TRBV27 and TRBJ1-5; D gene uncertain. This CDR3 is 13 amino acids long. V was trimmed by 6 bases and J by 0 bases, leaving 6 bases between them. Germline V gives CDR1 MNHEY, CDR2 SMNVEV (reference sequence). Here the CDR3 DNA reads TGTGCCAGCAGGTCGAATAGCAATCAGCCCCAGCATTTT. It is translated as CASRSNSNQPQHF.

This clonotype was picked up many times. The chain has TRBV7-2 and TRBJ2-1; 8 bases line up with TRBD2. This CDR3 contains 15 residues. V was pared by 4 bases and J by 7 bases, with 9 bases of the junction left unmatched. CDR1 SGHTA and CDR2 FQGNSA come from the germline V gene. The DNA for the CDR3 is TGTGCCAGCAGCTATAGCGGGGTCGGGGAAAATGAGCAGTTCTTC. Translated, it gives CASSYSGVGENEQFF.

This clonotype was counted a few times. The chain joins TRBV7-2 to TRBJ2-7; TRBD1 matches 7 bases. Germline assignment: CDR1 SGHTA and CDR2 FQGNSA. Trimming removed 0 bases from V and 0 bases from J; junction bases left unmatched: 5. The CDR3 spans 16 residues. CDR3 coding DNA: TGTGCCAGCAGCTTAGCGAGACAGGGAAACTCCTACGAGCAGTACTTC. As protein: CASSLARQGNSYEQYF.

The chain recombines TRBV29-1 with TRBJ2-1; D is perhaps TRBD2 (6 bases). The germline V gene has CDR1 SQVTM and CDR2 ANQGSEA. Deletions cut 6 bases from V and 0 bases from J, with 15 bases between. The CDR3 sequence is 15 residues long. CDR3 bases: TGCAGCGTCTTCGGGACGGGGGACTCCTACAATGAGCAGTTCTTC. It specifies CSVFGTGDSYNEQFF.

This clonotype was detected once. This chain links TRBV7-9 with TRBJ2-1; unclear D gene. The CDR3 consists of 14 residues. V was clipped by 6 bases and J by 10 bases, with 19 bases between them. Germline assignment: CDR1 SEHNR and CDR2 FQNEAQ (reference sequence). Here the CDR3 DNA reads TGTGCCAGCAGAGTAGGGTCTAACAGCAGGGAGCAGTTCTTC. The encoded protein is CASRVGSNSREQFF.

The chain joins TRBV7-8 to TRBJ2-7; no clear D gene. This CDR3 is built from 13 residues. V lost 5 bases and J 5 bases, leaving 13 bases between the germline ends. Germline CDR1 is SGHVS and CDR2 is FQNEAQ. In DNA, the CDR3 is TGTGCCAGCAGCCCTTCCCTCCAGGACGAGCAGTACTTC. As protein: CASSPSLQDEQYF.

This chain uses TRBV10-3 with TRBJ1-1; TRBD1 aligns across 7 bases. The V gene's germline CDR1 is ENHRY and CDR2 SYGVKD. V gave up 4 bases and J gave up 7 bases; unmatched junction bases: 3. The CDR3 contains 12 residues. CDR3 DNA: TGTGCCATCAGTGGGGACAGCATTGAAGCTTTCTTT. Encoded protein: CAISGDSIEAFF.

The V call is TRBV4-1, the J call TRBJ2-1, with D perhaps assigned TRBD1 or TRBD2 (5 bases each). V was cut by 1 base and J by 6 bases, with 7 bases left in between. CDR1 and CDR2 from the germline V gene are MGHRA and YSYEKL. CDR3 length: 13 amino acids. Here the CDR3 reads CASSQAGGNEQFF. The CDR3, as DNA: TGCGCCAGCAGCCAAGCTGGGGGCAATGAGCAGTTCTTC.

The chain joins TRBV6-1 to TRBJ2-3; 7 positions match TRBD2. The trim removed 2 bases at V and 3 bases at J, leaving 8 bases unmatched. Germline V lookup: CDR1 MNHNS, CDR2 SASEGT. The CDR3 sequence is 16 residues long. This CDR3 reads CASSEREGLVTDTQYF. In nucleotides, the CDR3 is TGTGCCAGCAGTGAAAGGGAGGGGCTTGTAACAGATACGCAGTATTTT.

A few counts support this clonotype. The chain has TRBV27 and TRBJ1-2; the D gene is possibly TRBD1 (5 bases). Germline V gives CDR1 MNHEY, CDR2 SMNVEV (reference sequence). Trimming shortened V by 5 bases and J by 5 bases, and 15 bases separated the two germline ends. The CDR3 sequence is 14 residues long. CDR3 sequence: CASSPGTAIYGYTF. The CDR3 region has the DNA TGTGCCAGCAGTCCGGGGACGGCTATTTATGGCTACACCTTC.

This clonotype was picked up many times. V is TRBV7-2 and J is TRBJ1-5; 7 nucleotides agree with TRBD1. Losses at the gene ends were 6 bases for V and 7 bases for J; bases not matched to a gene: 12. This CDR3 region has 15 residues. CDR1 SGHTA and CDR2 FQGNSA come from the germline V gene. The CDR3 region is CASRLIGGVEQPQHF. In DNA, the CDR3 is TGTGCCAGCAGATTAATAGGGGGCGTAGAACAGCCCCAGCATTTT.

This clonotype was seen many times. The CDR3: CASSLFQQETQYF. In DNA form, the CDR3 reads TGTGCCAGCAGCTTATTCCAGCAAGAGACCCAGTACTTC. J is TRBJ2-5 and V is TRBV7-8; D ambiguous. CDR1 and CDR2 from the germline V gene are SGHVS and FQNEAQ. With 2 bases removed from V and 2 bases from J, the gap between germline ends came to 6 bases. This CDR3 has 13 amino acids.

The chain employs TRBV20-1 and TRBJ1-1, with D uncertain. CDR1 DFQATT and CDR2 SNEGSKA come from the germline V gene (reference sequence). V lost 3 bases, J lost 2 bases, and 13 bases lay in between. The CDR3 length is 14 residues. CDR3 amino acids: CSASPGGLNTEAFF. The DNA for the CDR3 is TGCAGTGCTAGTCCCGGCGGATTAAACACTGAAGCTTTCTTT.

Comment on this clonotype: Germline is not matched at one junction end, which may reflect a read error. The CDR3 coding sequence is TGTGCCAGCAGCCTAGCGGGACTTACAGATACGCAGTATTTT. The encoded protein is CASSLAGLTDTQYF. The genes are TRBV7-9 and TRBJ2-3, with TRBD2 matching over 9 bases. The CDR3 sequence is 14 residues long. Germline V gives CDR1 SEHNR, CDR2 FQNEAQ (reference sequence).

The rearrangement links TRBV23-1 to TRBJ1-1; 12 nucleotides agree with TRBD1. TRBV23-1 is reported as an ORF; its role is uncertain. The V segment lost 3 bases and the J segment 4 bases; nucleotides outside the gene matches: 9. The CDR3 sequence is 17 residues long. The CDR3 DNA reads as TGCGCCAGCAGTCACCGGGACAGGGGGCGGAGGGGCACTGAAGCTTTCTTT. Translated, it gives CASSHRDRGRRGTEAFF.

The genes are TRBV12-3 or TRBV12-4 and TRBJ1-5; a possible D gene is TRBD1 (5 bases). V lost 5 bases to trimming and J lost 3 bases, with 14 bases between them. This CDR3 comprises 15 residues. The CDR3 region is CASSPVGTLNQPQHF. CDR3 DNA sequence: TGTGCCAGCAGTCCAGTCGGGACTCTCAATCAGCCCCAGCATTTT.

CDR3 coding DNA: TGTGCCATCAAGGCGACTACCACCGACAATGAGCAGTTCTTC. Translating gives CAIKATTTDNEQFF. The chain links TRBV10-3 to TRBJ2-1; D perhaps matches TRBD2 (5 bases). V lost 7 bases and J 5 bases, leaving 15 bases between the germline ends. CDR3 size: 14 residues. Germline V lookup: CDR1 ENHRY, CDR2 SYGVKD.